The rows below give T cell receptor beta chains drawn from one sample of a study of T-cell reconstitution after alpha-beta-depleted transplantation in children. TCRdb recomputed calls from the PCR reads with MiXCR, one row per CDR3 protein. The sample includes hundreds of thousands of distinct CDR3 sequences, 16% seen only once; the top ten take approximately 5%. The source material was PBMCs, mostly from graft donor cells, sampled 360 days after TCRalphabeta/CD19-depleted stem cell transplant. The receptors originated from a male patient aged 5 to 17 who had a stem cell transplant for acute lymphoblastic leukemia, so the T cells may come from the graft donor. Both conserved end residues are part of each CDR3. Size is omitted from some rows. Given values are once, few, many or a class for expanded clones.

j_gene,v_gene,abundance,CDR3aa
TRBJ2-7,TRBV5-1,few,CASSFGTGSEQYF
TRBJ2-1,TRBV7-8,few,CASSLRVLASTYNEQFF
TRBJ1-1,TRBV21-1,-,CASSKVAVTGTIEAFF
TRBJ2-6,TRBV18,few,CASSPLTGALSGANVLTF
TRBJ2-7,TRBV18,-,CASSPGPGGYYEQYF
TRBJ2-7,TRBV10-3,many,CAISSGGRAQYEQYF
TRBJ2-7,TRBV13,-,CASSSQNSRSYEQYF
TRBJ2-7,TRBV10-3,few,CAISERIYEQYF
TRBJ2-2,TRBV5-1,many,CASSLLAGANTGELFF
TRBJ2-3,TRBV4-1,few,CASSLWTGTPSDTQYF
TRBJ2-3,TRBV15,few,CATSRDIWPSTDTQYF
TRBJ2-1,TRBV3-1,many,CASSLAWGGQLTNEQFF
TRBJ2-3,TRBV4-1,-,CASSRTVGKLTDTQYF
TRBJ2-7,TRBV27,-,CASSSRDYYEQYF
TRBJ2-7,TRBV7-9,-,CASSLDGEPDYEQYF
TRBJ2-7,TRBV25-1,-,CASNRGANEQYF
TRBJ2-5,TRBV11-2,-,CASSLGWTSGIETQYF
TRBJ2-7,TRBV13,-,CASSFRPGTGVYEQYF
TRBJ2-4,TRBV20-1,-,CSARGTPGQIVAKNIQYF
TRBJ2-5,TRBV10-2,many,CASSPPWEGGKETQYF
TRBJ2-5,TRBV18,-,CASSPLRGEEQTQYF
TRBJ2-2,TRBV25-1,-,CASVPIRGAGELFF
TRBJ2-3,TRBV3-1,-,CASSQDVAGATDTQYF
TRBJ2-2,TRBV7-2,few,CASSFGTGLNTGELFF
TRBJ2-7,TRBV20-1,few,CSASGVPSSYEQYF
TRBJ1-1,TRBV2,few,CASSEERGRELMVTEAFF
TRBJ1-1,TRBV11-2,-,CASSSDFRLNTEAFF
TRBJ2-1,TRBV5-1,-,CASSPGLAGVRHNEQFF
TRBJ2-1,TRBV12-3/TRBV12-4,-,CASTHEGRELNEQFF
TRBJ1-4,TRBV5-1,many,CASSTGEGRSEKLFF
TRBJ2-7,TRBV4-2,-,CASSQQATGPYEQYF
TRBJ2-7,TRBV11-2,-,CASSTGTSGLYEQYF
TRBJ2-3,TRBV27,few,CASSLETRRRGAFTDTQYF